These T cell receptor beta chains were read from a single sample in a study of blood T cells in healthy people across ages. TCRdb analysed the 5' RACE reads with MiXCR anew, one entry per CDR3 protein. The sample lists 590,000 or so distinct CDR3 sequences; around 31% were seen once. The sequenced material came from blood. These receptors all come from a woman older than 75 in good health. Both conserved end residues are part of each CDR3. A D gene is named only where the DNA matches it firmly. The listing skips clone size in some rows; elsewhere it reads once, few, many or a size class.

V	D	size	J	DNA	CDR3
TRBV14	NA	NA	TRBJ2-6	TGTGCCAGCAGCCTACAAATTCCTGGGGCCAACGTCCTGACTTTC	CASSLQIPGANVLTF
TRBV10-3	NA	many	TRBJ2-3	TGTGCCATCAGTGGGTCGGGAGATACGCAGTATTTT	CAISGSGDTQYF
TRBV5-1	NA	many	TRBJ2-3	TGCGCCAGCAGCCTGGGGGCATCCCGTAGCACAGATACGCAGTATTTT	CASSLGASRSTDTQYF
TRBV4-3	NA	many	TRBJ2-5	TGCGCCAGCAGCCCCAGGGTTGGATTTCAAGAGACCCAGTACTTC	CASSPRVGFQETQYF
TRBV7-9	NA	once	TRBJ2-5	TGTGCCAGCAGCTTAGTTGTAGAAGAGACCCAGTACTTC	CASSLVVEETQYF
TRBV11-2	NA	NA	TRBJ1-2	TGTGCCAGCAGCTTAGTCGAAGTGATTGGCTACACCTTC	CASSLVEVIGYTF
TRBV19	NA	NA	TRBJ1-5	TGTGCCAGTAGTATAGATCCGTTGGGGGCAGGGCGGCCCCAGCATTTT	CASSIDPLGAGRPQHF
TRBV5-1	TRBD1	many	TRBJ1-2	TGCGCCAGCAGCGTCGTAGGGACAGGGACCGGCTACACCTTC	CASSVVGTGTGYTF
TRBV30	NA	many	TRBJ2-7	TGTGCCTTGAGGAGCTCCTACGAGCAGTACTTC	CALRSSYEQYF
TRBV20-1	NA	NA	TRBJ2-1	TGCAGTATTAGGGCATTATCCTACAATGAGCAGTTCTTC	CSIRALSYNEQFF
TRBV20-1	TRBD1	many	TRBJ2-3	TGCAGTGCTGTGGGGACAGGGGGCCCTGATACGCAGTATTTT	CSAVGTGGPDTQYF
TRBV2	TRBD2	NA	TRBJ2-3	TGTGCCAGCAGTAGGGAGGGAGCCTCAGATACGCAGTATTTT	CASSREGASDTQYF
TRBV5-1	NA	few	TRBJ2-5	TGCGCCAGCAGCTTGTTTGGGGGGTTGGAGACCCAGTACTTC	CASSLFGGLETQYF
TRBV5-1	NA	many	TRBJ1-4	TGCGCCAGCAGCTTGGGGCGGGAGGAAAAACTGTTTTTT	CASSLGREEKLFF
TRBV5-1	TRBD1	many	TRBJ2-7	TGCGCCAGCAGCTCGGATCAGGGGGTCGCAGGCGAGCAGTACTTC	CASSSDQGVAGEQYF
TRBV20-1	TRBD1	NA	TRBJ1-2	TGCAGTGCTGGAAATCCGGACAGGGGGAGCTATGGCCACACCTTC	CSAGNPDRGSYGHTF
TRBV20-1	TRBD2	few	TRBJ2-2	TGCAGTGCTAGAGATTCCATGGGACTAGCGACCGGGGAGCTGTTTTTT	CSARDSMGLATGELFF
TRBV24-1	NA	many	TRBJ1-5	TGTGCCACCAGTGATCGGGCAGATCAGCCCCAGCATTTT	CATSDRADQPQHF
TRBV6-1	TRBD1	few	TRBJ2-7	TGTGCCAGCCAACAACACGGGACAGCCTCATCTTACGAGCAGTACTTC	CASQQHGTASSYEQYF
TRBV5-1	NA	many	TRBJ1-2	TGCGCCAGCAGCGCAGGAGTAGGTTATGGCTACACCTTC	CASSAGVGYGYTF
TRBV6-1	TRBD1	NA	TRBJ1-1	TGTGCCAGCAGTCAATCCTTACAGGGGATCCACACTGAAGCTTTCTTT	CASSQSLQGIHTEAFF
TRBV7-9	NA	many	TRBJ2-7	TGTGCCAGCAGCGACCCGGCAGTCAGGTACGAGCAGTACTTC	CASSDPAVRYEQYF
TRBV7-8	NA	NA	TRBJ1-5	TGTGCCAGCAGCTTAATGTGGGACGGAAGCAATCAGCCCCAGCATTTT	CASSLMWDGSNQPQHF
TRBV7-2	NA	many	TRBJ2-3	TGTGCCAGCAGGAACACAGATACGCAGTATTTT	CASRNTDTQYF
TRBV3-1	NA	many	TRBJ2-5	TGTGCCAGCAGCCCCGGACAGCCACCGGAGACCCAGTACTTC	CASSPGQPPETQYF
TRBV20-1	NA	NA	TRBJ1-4	TGCAGTGCTAGGACAGAATACACGTCCTCGGGAGATGAAAAACTGTTTTTT	CSARTEYTSSGDEKLFF
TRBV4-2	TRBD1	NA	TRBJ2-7	TGTGCCAGCAGCCAAGAACCAGGGGGTAGATACGAGCAGTACTTC	CASSQEPGGRYEQYF
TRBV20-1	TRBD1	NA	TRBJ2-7	TGCAGTGCTATTGCGGGACAGGTACTCAACGAGCAGTACTTC	CSAIAGQVLNEQYF
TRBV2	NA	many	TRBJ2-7	TGTGCCAGCAGTCCAACCTTCTACGAGCAGTACTTC	CASSPTFYEQYF
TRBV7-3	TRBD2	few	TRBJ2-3	TGTGCCAGCAGCGTGAGAGGGGCGGGGGGACTTTCTAGCACAGATACGCAGTATTTT	CASSVRGAGGLSSTDTQYF
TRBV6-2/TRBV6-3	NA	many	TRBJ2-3	TGTGCCAGCAGTTACCCACTAAGGGTGGACACAGATACGCAGTATTTT	CASSYPLRVDTDTQYF
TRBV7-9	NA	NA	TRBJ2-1	TGTACCAGCAGCTTAGTAGGGGGGCGTATTCTCAATGAGCAGTTCTTC	CTSSLVGGRILNEQFF
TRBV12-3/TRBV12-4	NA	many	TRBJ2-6	TGTGCCAGCAGTTTTCGACAGTCTGGGGCCAACGTCCTGACTTTC	CASSFRQSGANVLTF
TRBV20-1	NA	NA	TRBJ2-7	TGCAGTGCTAGAGATCCGGCGGGCGAGCAGTACTTC	CSARDPAGEQYF
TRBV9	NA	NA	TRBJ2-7	TGTGCCAGCAGCGTTGACCTCCTAGCTAATGAGCAGTACTTC	CASSVDLLANEQYF
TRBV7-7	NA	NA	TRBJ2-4	TGTGCCAGCAGCTTAGGGGTGGCGGTAGCCAAAAACATTCAGTACTTC	CASSLGVAVAKNIQYF
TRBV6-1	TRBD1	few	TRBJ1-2	TGTGCCAGCAGTAAAGACAGGGGGAACTATGGCTACACCTTC	CASSKDRGNYGYTF
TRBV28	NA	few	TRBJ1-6	TGTGCCAGCAGTTACCAGAATTCACCCCTCCACTTT	CASSYQNSPLHF
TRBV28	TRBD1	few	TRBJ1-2	TGTGCCAGCAGTTTCCTGGGACAGGGGAACTATGGCTACACCTTC	CASSFLGQGNYGYTF
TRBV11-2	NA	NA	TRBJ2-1	TGTGCCAGCAGCCAGGGGGGGATGACCCACAATGAGCAGTTCTTC	CASSQGGMTHNEQFF
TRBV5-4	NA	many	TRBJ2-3	TGTGCCAGCAGCTTGAGGACTCCCAGCACAGATACGCAGTATTTT	CASSLRTPSTDTQYF